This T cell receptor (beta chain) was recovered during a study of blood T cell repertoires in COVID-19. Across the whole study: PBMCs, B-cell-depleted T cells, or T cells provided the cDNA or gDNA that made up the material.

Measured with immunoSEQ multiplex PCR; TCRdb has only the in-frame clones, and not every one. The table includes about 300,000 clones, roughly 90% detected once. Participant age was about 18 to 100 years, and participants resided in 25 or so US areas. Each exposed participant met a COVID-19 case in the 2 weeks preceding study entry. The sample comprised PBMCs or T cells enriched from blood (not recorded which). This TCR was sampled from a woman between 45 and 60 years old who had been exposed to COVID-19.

The CDR3 here is CASSAGTGNSPLHF. DNA of the CDR3: TGTGCCAGCTCAGCCGGGACAGGGAATTCACCCCTCCACTTT. V and J are TRBV18 and TRBJ1-6, with 9 positions matching TRBD1. The CDR3 is 14 residues long. V dropped 5 bases and J dropped 7; count of bases not matched to a gene: 3. From germline, CDR1 is KGHSH and CDR2 LQKENI.